This T cell receptor beta chain was sequenced during a study of blood T cell repertoires in COVID-19. Looking at the study overall: Material from acute and convalescent COVID-19 was sourced from the United States, Italy and Spain.

The CDR3 is made up of 13 amino acids. Trimming stripped 4 bases from V and 7 bases from J, with 13 bases between. Authors' analysis steps: Reference gene primers were amplified, and this amplification served to estimate nucleated cell counts. Data came from immunoSEQ multiplex PCR; TCRdb stores just in-frame clones and leaves some out. The DNA was the basis for D and trimming; V, J and clone size are from that table. The table records 150,000 to 200,000 clones, about 85% of them present only once. Material for sequencing was peripheral blood. This chain links TRBV12-3 or TRBV12-4 with TRBJ1-2; tentatively, D is TRBD1 (6 bases). The sequence was obtained from a human donor with acute or convalescent COVID-19. The donor label of this sample is uncertain. Written as DNA, the CDR3 is TGTGCCAGCAGTTCCCAGACAGGTGGTGGCTACACCTTC. Translating it yields CASSSQTGGGYTF.